These T cell receptor beta chains were read from a single sample in a study of identical twins. TCRdb used MiXCR to reprocess the 5' RACE reads, holding one entry per CDR3 protein. The repertoire holds under 300,000 distinct CDR3 sequences, with 6.5% as singletons. The sample was also reused in another study, on T cells expressing NK-cell markers.

Material for sequencing was CD8+ T cells sorted from blood. The source is a woman under 30 in good health. CDR3s include the opening cysteine and the closing phenylalanine or tryptophan. A D gene is named only where the DNA matches it firmly.

J,V,D,CDR3
TRBJ2-1,TRBV3-1,-,CASSQRFGSYNEQFF
TRBJ2-3,TRBV5-5,TRBD2,CASRGGTSGGADTQYF
TRBJ2-1,TRBV20-1,-,CSARDPSFDPNEQFF
TRBJ2-3,TRBV9,-,CASSGGADTQYF
TRBJ2-1,TRBV6-1,TRBD2,CASSAFPTAGGGNEQFF
TRBJ1-5,TRBV29-1,TRBD1,CSVETGLGQPQHF
TRBJ2-4,TRBV6-6,-,CASSGAWRNIQYF
TRBJ2-2,TRBV11-2,-,CASSPGWSTGELFF
TRBJ2-1,TRBV20-1,TRBD2,CSAPSLAGAYNEQFF
TRBJ2-3,TRBV7-6,-,CASSSRETNYPGTDTQYF
TRBJ2-7,TRBV5-1,TRBD2,CASSFLAGGGEQYF
TRBJ2-3,TRBV3-1,TRBD2,CASSHGTSGKRGTDTQYF
TRBJ2-1,TRBV12-3/TRBV12-4,TRBD2,CASSLQTSGSPPYNEQFF
TRBJ2-7,TRBV5-5,TRBD2,CASSLGSASGTYYEQYF
TRBJ2-1,TRBV4-3,-,CASSQDSGVYNEQFF
TRBJ1-3,TRBV12-3/TRBV12-4,-,CASSLSTTGNTIYF
TRBJ2-1,TRBV27,-,CASTLGGSMAYNEQFF